The clone carrying this T cell receptor (beta chain) was seen just once. The sample originates from a study of T cells in tuberculosis. Study-level information: T cells were selected with CD1B tetramers loaded with glucose monomycolate.

After thawing and overnight rest, PBMC were stained with GMM-loaded CD1B tetramer, viability dye and anti-CD3 for sorting. The CD1B tetramers carried C32 glucose monomycolate purified from Rhodococcus equi. Tetramer-sorted PBMC had been CD14 monocyte-depleted before freezing. Germline loops: CDR1 SGHDT, CDR2 YYEEEE. The CDR3 is 13 residues long. V shed 4 bases, J shed 6 bases, and the junction held 4 bases outside the gene matches. Data came from immunoSEQ multiplex PCR; TCRdb stores just in-frame clones and leaves some out. This sample has 55,000 to 70,000 clones; 81% occur once, and the top ten carry over 10%.

The clonotype comes from an adult woman with latent tuberculosis. The sequenced sample consisted of CD1b-GMM tetramer-negative cells sorted from PBMCs. The chain has TRBV5-6 and TRBJ1-2; 9 bases are shared with TRBD1. The CDR3 DNA is TGTGCCAGCAGCCGAGACAGGGGGGATGGCTACACCTTC. Translating gives CASSRDRGDGYTF.